Following are 15 T cell receptor beta chains from one sample sequenced in a study of radiation and T cells in renal cell carcinoma (TCRdb year 2020). The time point label, as the study defines it: baseline pretreatment blood. The treatment or condition label on this specimen signifies: 15 Gy SBRT to primary tumor, nephrectomy 4 weeks later. The library was built by means of the immunoSEQ multiplex PCR assay. The table was pulled from immuneACCESS by TCRdb, which kept in-frame rearrangements only. Such tables lose some clones; where checked, under half of the loss comes from unresolved V genes, and the rest has no known cause. In all, the sample holds about 95,000 clones, and approximately 86% of those were seen once. Under 9.5% of the sample is taken by the ten largest. The sequencing here drew on blood, taken from a patient whose treatment included radiotherapy and nephrectomy. These receptors came from a man over 45 with renal cell carcinoma.

V usage is TRBV4-1 and J usage is TRBJ1-4; perhaps TRBD1 as D (5 bases). V was cut by 2 bases and J by 3 bases, with 19 bases left in between. Germline assignment: CDR1 MGHRA and CDR2 YSYEKL. The CDR3 loop spans 18 amino acids. This chain's CDR3 is CASSQRGPIETSNEKLFF. DNA of the CDR3: TGCGCCAGCAGCCAAAGGGGTCCCATCGAGACCTCTAATGAAAAACTGTTTTTT.

J is TRBJ2-5 and V is TRBV4-1; D is ambiguous. Deletions cut 5 bases from V and 7 bases from J, with 14 bases between. CDR1 is MGHRA, CDR2 YSYEKL, per germline. The CDR3 is 13 residues long. CDR3 sequence: CASSSDPWGTQYF. As DNA, the CDR3 is TGCGCCAGCAGCTCGGACCCTTGGGGGACCCAGTACTTC.

This chain links TRBV5-4 with TRBJ1-3, with D perhaps matching TRBD1 (6 bases). Germline V CDR1 and CDR2: SGHNT, YYREEE (reference sequence). CDR3 length: 15 residues. The V end lost 3 bases, the J end lost 4 bases, and 14 bases lay between the germline ends. CDR3 region: CASSWGGGVGNTIYF. The CDR3 bases are TGTGCCAGCAGCTGGGGAGGGGGGGTCGGAAACACCATATATTTT.

CDR3 sequence: CASSLGRVPGNIQYF. In nucleotides, the CDR3 is TGTGCCAGCAGCTTAGGCCGAGTTCCCGGAAACATTCAGTACTTC. J is TRBJ2-4 and V is TRBV7-8; D gene uncertain. Germline V gene lookup returns CDR1 SGHVS and CDR2 FQNEAQ. V lost 1 base and J 6 bases, leaving 13 bases between the germline ends. The CDR3 has 15 residues.

The CDR3 nucleotides are TGTGCCAGCAACCCAGCGGGCACAGATACGCAGTATTTT. It translates to CASNPAGTDTQYF. The chain is built from TRBV6-1 and TRBJ2-3, with D perhaps TRBD2 (5 bases). From germline, CDR1 is MNHNS and CDR2 SASEGT. Trimming took off 7 bases at V and 1 base at J, with 9 bases between the two ends. This CDR3 is built from 13 residues.

About this clone: At the DNA level, this CDR3 is encoded by other sequences in the same sample as well. The chain has TRBV9 and TRBJ1-3; D is uncertain. The CDR3 spans 14 residues. CDR1 is SGDLS, CDR2 YYNGEE, per germline. The ends were cut back, 0 bases at V and 1 base at J, with 5 bases in the middle. This CDR3 reads CASSVDGSGNTIYF. The CDR3 region has the DNA TGTGCCAGCAGCGTAGATGGGTCTGGAAACACCATATATTTT.

The J gene is TRBJ1-2, the V gene TRBV28, with D tentatively TRBD1 (5 bases). Germline V gives CDR1 MDHEN, CDR2 SYDVKM. The CDR3 loop spans 15 amino acids. The germline V and J ends were trimmed by 6 bases and 2 bases, with 16 bases remaining between them. The CDR3 bases are TGTGCCAGCAGCACCACCGGGACCGGCAACTATGGCTACACCTTC. Residues: CASSTTGTGNYGYTF.

V gene TRBV27 combines with J gene TRBJ1-2; D possibly corresponds to TRBD1 (5 bases). CDR1 MNHEY and CDR2 SMNVEV come from the germline V gene (reference sequence). V lost 0 bases, J lost 4 bases, and 9 bases lay in between. This CDR3 is 14 amino acids long. This CDR3 is CASSLSRTTYGYTF. CDR3 sequence (DNA): TGTGCCAGCAGTTTATCGCGGACAACCTATGGCTACACCTTC.

The chain has TRBV11-2 and TRBJ1-3; a weak D match, TRBD1 (5 bases). The CDR3 loop spans 16 amino acids. Per the germline V gene, CDR1 is SGHAT and CDR2 is FQNNGV. V gave up 5 bases and J gave up 6 bases, with 20 bases separating them. CDR3 protein: CASSLTLTVRENTIYF. As DNA, the CDR3 is TGTGCCAGCAGCCTAACCCTGACAGTTCGCGAAAACACCATATATTTT. The full variable domain, rest sourced from reference TRBV11-2 and TRBJ1-3, is EAGVAQSPRYKIIEKRQSVAFWCNPISGHATLYWYQQILGQGPKLLIQFQNNGVVDDSQLPKDRFSAERLKGVDSTLKIQPAKLEDSAVYLCASSLTLTVRENTIYFGEGSWLTVV.

The V and J genes are TRBV19 and TRBJ1-2, with D possibly being TRBD1 (5 bases). The CDR3 runs to 14 residues. The germline V gene encodes CDR1 LNHDA and CDR2 SQIVND (reference sequence). V was shortened by 6 bases and J by 4 bases, with 15 bases between the two germline ends. CDR3 amino acids: CASRGGTTTYGYTF. CDR3 nucleotides: TGTGCCAGTAGGGGCGGGACGACTACCTATGGCTACACCTTC.

This chain links TRBV4-1 with TRBJ2-1; no clear D. Germline V gene data show CDR1 as MGHRA and CDR2 as YSYEKL. The CDR3 length is 16 residues. V lost 0 bases and J lost 3, with 12 bases in between. The CDR3 sequence: CASSQDSSNYYNEQFF. CDR3 coding DNA: TGCGCCAGCAGCCAAGATAGTTCAAACTACTACAATGAGCAGTTCTTC.

The chain couples TRBV18 to TRBJ1-2; D not certain. The CDR3 is 17 amino acids. Per germline, CDR1 KGHSH and CDR2 LQKENI. The V and J ends lost 4 bases and 4 bases respectively, with 22 bases between them. In DNA form, the CDR3 reads TGTGCCAGCTCACAAATGGACCTCCGGACGGCCTTCTATGGCTACACCTTC. It codes for CASSQMDLRTAFYGYTF.

The chain joins TRBV5-1 to TRBJ2-7; maybe TRBD1 (6 bases). The CDR3 is 15 amino acids. The germline V gene encodes CDR1 SGHRS and CDR2 YFSETQ. The germline V and J ends were trimmed by 1 base and 3 bases, with 14 bases remaining between them. CDR3 nucleotides: TGCGCCAGCAGCTTGCGTACTGGGACACTCTACGAGCAGTACTTC. It translates to CASSLRTGTLYEQYF.

In this sample, this clone turned up once. The genes are TRBV6-5 and TRBJ1-1, with a possible D match to TRBD1 (5 bases). Germline-derived CDR1 and CDR2 are MNHEY and SVGAGI. The CDR3 runs to 15 residues. The V gene lost 2 bases and the J gene lost 7 bases, with 17 bases spanning the gap. CDR3 DNA sequence: TGTGCCAGCAGTTACGATACGGCAGGGTGGGGTGAAGCTTTCTTT. This gives the protein CASSYDTAGWGEAFF.

To note about this clone: One end of the junction does not line up with germline, which may come from a read error. This CDR3 is also generated by other DNA sequences in the sample. The DNA for the CDR3 is TGCGCCAGCAGCCTTAATAGTGGAGATGGCTACACCTTC. Its protein product is CASSLNSGDGYTF. This chain uses TRBV5-4 with TRBJ1-2; no clear D gene. The CDR3 spans 13 residues. Germline V lookup: CDR1 SGHNT, CDR2 YYREEE (reference sequence).